The 18 T cell receptor beta chains reported below all come from one sample, sequenced in a study of somatic mutations in cytotoxic T cells in rheumatoid arthritis. TCRdb keeps only in-frame clones here, not all; method: immunoSEQ multiplex PCR. The table has roughly 18,000 clones, roughly 70% seen once. Material for sequencing was CD8+ T cells sorted from blood. The receptors derive from a woman aged 55-69 years in good health.

The chain uses TRBV2 and TRBJ1-2; D is uncertain. This CDR3 is 13 amino acids long. The V and J ends lost 2 bases and 8 bases respectively, with 12 bases between them. CDR1 and CDR2 (germline): SNHLY, FYNNEI. CDR3 bases: TGTGCCAGCAGTGAAACCGGGCCCTTGGGCTACACCTTC. Protein product: CASSETGPLGYTF. Based on the CDR3 plus reference TRBV2 and TRBJ1-2, the full variable domain is EPEVTQTPSHQVTQMGQEVILRCVPISNHLYFYWYRQILGQKVEFLVSFYNNEISEKSEIFDDQFSVERPDGSNFTLKIRSTKLEDSAMYFCASSETGPLGYTFGSGTRLTVV.

This chain uses TRBV4-1 with TRBJ1-5; 9 bases map to TRBD1. V lost 2 bases to trimming and J lost 5 bases; unmatched junction nucleotides: 1. The CDR3 contains 14 residues. Germline lookup yields CDR1 MGHRA and CDR2 YSYEKL. The CDR3 DNA sequence: TGCGCCAGCAGCCAATGGACAGGGGATCAGCCCCAGCATTTT. It yields the protein CASSQWTGDQPQHF.

This chain uses TRBV19 with TRBJ2-3; 7 bases are a match to TRBD1. Germline V gene data show CDR1 as LNHDA and CDR2 as SQIVND (reference sequence). Trimming removed 3 bases from V and 4 bases from J; junction bases left unmatched: 7. This CDR3 contains 15 residues. CDR3 in amino acids: CASSIAGGYADTQYF. As DNA, the CDR3 is TGTGCCAGTAGTATCGCAGGGGGTTACGCAGATACGCAGTATTTT.

The V call is TRBV6-5, the J call TRBJ2-7; TRBD2 agrees at 10 bases. This CDR3 is built from 14 residues. Germline V CDR1 and CDR2: MNHEY, SVGAGI. The V segment lost 2 bases and the J segment 7 bases; nucleotides outside the gene matches: 5. CDR3 sequence: CASSYGAGGGEQYF. The CDR3 DNA follows: TGTGCCAGCAGTTACGGAGCGGGGGGGGGTGAGCAGTACTTC.

This clone was counted a few times. The V and J genes are TRBV6-1 and TRBJ1-5; 8 bases agree with TRBD1. Per the germline V gene, CDR1 is MNHNS and CDR2 is SASEGT. This CDR3 contains 13 residues. The V segment lost 6 bases and the J segment 2 bases; nucleotides outside the gene matches: 0. The CDR3: CASRDRGNQPQHF. For the CDR3, the DNA is TGTGCCAGCAGGGACAGGGGCAATCAGCCCCAGCATTTT.

The gene calls are TRBV11-2 and TRBJ2-5, with a possible D match to TRBD2 (6 bases). V gave up 4 bases and J gave up 0 bases, with 9 bases separating them. Germline V gene lookup returns CDR1 SGHAT and CDR2 FQNNGV. CDR3 length equals 14 residues. This CDR3 is CASSSGDYQETQYF. The DNA for the CDR3 is TGTGCCAGCAGCTCGGGGGACTACCAAGAGACCCAGTACTTC.

The gene calls are TRBV2 and TRBJ2-6; D may match TRBD1 or TRBD2 (6 bases each). V lost 0 bases and J 1 base, leaving 16 bases between the germline ends. The CDR3 contains 19 residues. The V gene's germline CDR1 is SNHLY and CDR2 FYNNEI. CDR3 loop: CASSEAEGGWGSGANVLTF. CDR3 DNA sequence: TGTGCCAGCAGTGAAGCCGAGGGGGGTTGGGGATCTGGGGCCAACGTCCTGACTTTC.

A few counts support this clone. The chain employs TRBV7-9 and TRBJ1-1; TRBD1 aligns across 8 bases. Trimming removed 0 bases from V and 4 bases from J; junction bases left unmatched: 4. This CDR3 is 15 amino acids long. Germline CDR1 and CDR2: SEHNR and FQNEAQ (reference sequence). CDR3 in amino acids: CASSLAQGAGTEAFF. The CDR3 DNA sequence: TGTGCCAGCAGCTTAGCCCAGGGGGCAGGCACTGAAGCTTTCTTT. The full variable domain, completed using reference TRBV7-9 and TRBJ1-1, is DTGVSQNPRHKITKRGQNVTFRCDPISEHNRLYWYRQTLGQGPEFLTYFQNEAQLEKSRLLSDRFSAERPKGSFSTLEIQRTEQGDSAMYLCASSLAQGAGTEAFFGQGTRLTVV.

A few counts support this clone. The chain joins TRBV4-2 to TRBJ2-7, with 7 bases aligning to TRBD1. Trimming took 0 bases from V and 3 from J; bases not matched to a gene: 5. The CDR3 loop spans 15 amino acids. CDR1 and CDR2 from the germline V gene are LGHNA and YNFKEQ. CDR3 nucleotide sequence: TGTGCCAGCAGCCAAGATCCCGCAGGGGGCTACGAGCAGTACTTC. Amino acid sequence: CASSQDPAGGYEQYF.

This clone appeared a few times. The chain is built from TRBV19 and TRBJ1-1; D remains unclear. The CDR3 runs to 14 residues. Trimming left V 10 bases short and J 0 bases short, with 15 bases between. Germline V lookup: CDR1 LNHDA, CDR2 SQIVND (reference sequence). The CDR3 nucleotides are TGTGCCACCCGCGGGCAGTCTATGAACACTGAAGCTTTCTTT. Translating it yields CATRGQSMNTEAFF. Combining the CDR3 with reference TRBV19 and TRBJ1-1 gives the whole variable domain DGGITQSPKYLFRKEGQNVTLSCEQNLNHDAMYWYRQDPGQGLRLIYYSQIVNDFQKGDIAEGYSVSREKKESFPLTVTSAQKNPTAFYLCATRGQSMNTEAFFGQGTRLTVV.

This clone came up a few times. The rearrangement joins TRBV27 to TRBJ1-6; D is unclear. CDR1 and CDR2 (germline): MNHEY, SMNVEV (reference sequence). The germline V and J ends were trimmed by 0 bases and 6 bases, with 6 bases remaining between them. CDR3 size: 14 residues. The CDR3 reads CASSLSGPNSPLHF. The CDR3 DNA follows: TGTGCCAGCAGTTTATCCGGCCCTAATTCACCCCTCCACTTT.

The chain joins TRBV9 to TRBJ1-1; D not resolved. The germline V gene encodes CDR1 SGDLS and CDR2 YYNGEE. The CDR3 has 13 amino acids. Trimming left V 3 bases short and J 1 base short, with 7 bases between. In nucleotides, the CDR3 is TGTGCCAGCAGCGGAGGAGAGAACACTGAAGCTTTCTTT. It is translated as CASSGGENTEAFF.

The gene calls are TRBV6-5 and TRBJ1-1; D not certain. The V end lost 11 bases, the J end lost 4 bases, and 5 bases lay between the germline ends. Germline-derived CDR1 and CDR2 are MNHEY and SVGAGI. This CDR3 has 9 residues. The CDR3, as DNA: TGTGCCCTAGGCACTGAAGCTTTCTTT. Translation gives CALGTEAFF.

The J gene is TRBJ2-3, the V gene TRBV13; 12 bases are a match to TRBD2. Germline assignment: CDR1 PRHDT and CDR2 FYEKMQ (reference sequence). CDR3 size: 17 residues. V was pared by 5 bases and J by 5 bases, with 11 bases of the junction left unmatched. This CDR3 is CASSHPTSGGRLDTQYF. The DNA for the CDR3 is TGTGCCAGCAGCCATCCAACTAGCGGGGGGAGATTAGATACGCAGTATTTT.

CDR3 in amino acids: CASSEWSVEAFF. CDR3 sequence (DNA): TGTGCCAGCAGTGAATGGTCAGTAGAAGCTTTCTTT. The gene calls are TRBV2 and TRBJ1-1; no clear D gene. Deletions cut 2 bases from V and 8 bases from J, with 9 bases between. This CDR3 is built from 12 residues. Germline CDR1 reads SNHLY; CDR2 reads FYNNEI. Filled out from reference TRBV2 and TRBJ1-1, the complete variable domain reads EPEVTQTPSHQVTQMGQEVILRCVPISNHLYFYWYRQILGQKVEFLVSFYNNEISEKSEIFDDQFSVERPDGSNFTLKIRSTKLEDSAMYFCASSEWSVEAFFGQGTRLTVV.

This clone was seen more than once but under ten times. An end of the junction does not agree with germline; a read error may underlie this. J is TRBJ1-1 and V is TRBV25-1; D is unresolved. The CDR3 runs to 12 residues. CDR1 and CDR2 (germline): MGHDK, SYGVNS. The chain's CDR3 is CASGEMNTEAFF. In DNA form, the CDR3 reads TGTGCCAGCGGTGAGATGAACACTGAAGCTTTCTTT. The full variable domain, in which reference TRBV25-1 and TRBJ1-1 provide the parts outside the CDR3, is EADIYQTPRYLVIGTGKKITLECSQTMGHDKMYWYQQDPGMELHLIHYSYGVNSTEKGDLSSESTVSRIRTEHFPLTLESARPSHTSQYLCASGEMNTEAFFGQGTRLTVV.

The chain recombines TRBV28 with TRBJ1-1; D is possibly TRBD1 (5 bases). This CDR3 comprises 14 residues. Germline V gives CDR1 MDHEN, CDR2 SYDVKM. V was shortened by 3 bases and J by 4 bases, with 12 bases between the two germline ends. The CDR3 nucleotides read TGTGCCAGCAGTTTCGCCCCCGGGGGCACTGAAGCTTTCTTT. Translation: CASSFAPGGTEAFF.

The chain uses TRBV6-4 and TRBJ2-3; possible D gene TRBD2, 6 bases. The V gene lost 0 bases and the J gene lost 1 base, with 11 bases spanning the gap. Germline V gives CDR1 MRHNA, CDR2 SNTAGT. The CDR3 is 16 residues long. The CDR3 here is CASSDSKGGGTDTQYF. In DNA form, the CDR3 reads TGTGCCAGCAGTGACTCGAAAGGCGGGGGCACAGATACGCAGTATTTT.